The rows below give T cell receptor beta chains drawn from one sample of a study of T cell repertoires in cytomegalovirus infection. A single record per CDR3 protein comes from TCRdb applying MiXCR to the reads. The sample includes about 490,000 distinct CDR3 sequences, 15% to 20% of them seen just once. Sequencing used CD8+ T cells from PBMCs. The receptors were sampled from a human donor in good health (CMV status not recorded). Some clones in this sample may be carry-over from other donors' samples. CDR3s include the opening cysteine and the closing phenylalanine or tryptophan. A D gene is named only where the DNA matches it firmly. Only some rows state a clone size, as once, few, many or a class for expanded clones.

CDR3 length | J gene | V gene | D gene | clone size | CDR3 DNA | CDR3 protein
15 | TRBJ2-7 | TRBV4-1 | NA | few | TGCGCCAGCAGCCAAGGGACACCCAGCTCCTACGAGCAGTACTTC | CASSQGTPSSYEQYF
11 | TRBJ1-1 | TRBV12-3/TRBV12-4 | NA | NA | TGTGCCAGCAGTTCATTAGTTGAAGCTTTCTTT | CASSSLVEAFF
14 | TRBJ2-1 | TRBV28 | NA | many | TGTGCCAGCAGCCAAACCGGGAGAAACAATGAGCAGTTCTTC | CASSQTGRNNEQFF
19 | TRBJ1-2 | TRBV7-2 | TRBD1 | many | TGTGCCAGCAGCTTACAGTGGCGGGACAGGGTTAGGTGGAACTATGGCTACACCTTC | CASSLQWRDRVRWNYGYTF
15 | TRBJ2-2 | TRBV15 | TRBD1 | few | TGTGCCACCAGCAGTTCAGGGGGAAACACCGGGGAGCTGTTTTTT | CATSSSGGNTGELFF
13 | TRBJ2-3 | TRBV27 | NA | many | TGTGCCAGCAGTTTAGGACGAAACATTGCGCAGTATTTT | CASSLGRNIAQYF
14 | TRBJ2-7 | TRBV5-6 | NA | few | TGTGCCAGCAGCCGAGGGCCAGGGTTCAACGAGCAGTACTTC | CASSRGPGFNEQYF
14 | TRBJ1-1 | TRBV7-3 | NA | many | TGTGCCAGCAGCACGCAAGGAGGGAGCCCTGAAGCTTTCTTT | CASSTQGGSPEAFF
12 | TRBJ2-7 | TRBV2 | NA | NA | TGTGCCAGCAGTGCCCGACAACACGAGCAGTACTTC | CASSARQHEQYF
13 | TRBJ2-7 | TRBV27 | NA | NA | TGTGCCAGCAGTTATCCCGACCGCGTGGAGCAGTACTTC | CASSYPDRVEQYF
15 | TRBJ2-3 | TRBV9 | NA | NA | TGTGCCAGCCGCGACGGACCCCTAGGACCAGATACGCAGTATTTT | CASRDGPLGPDTQYF
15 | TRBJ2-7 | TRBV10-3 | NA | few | TGTGCCATCAGGGGGGCAGGGATCCCCAACTACGAGCAGTACTTC | CAIRGAGIPNYEQYF
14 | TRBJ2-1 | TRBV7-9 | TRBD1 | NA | TGTGCCAGCAGAGGGGGGACAGGAGCCAATGAGCAGTTCTTC | CASRGGTGANEQFF
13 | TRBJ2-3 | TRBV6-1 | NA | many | TGTGCCAGCTCGGATACCGGCACAGATACGCAGTATTTT | CASSDTGTDTQYF
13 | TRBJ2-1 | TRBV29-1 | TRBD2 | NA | TGCAGCGTTGGGGGGGGAATATACAATGAGCAGTTCTTC | CSVGGGIYNEQFF